The clone carrying this T cell receptor (beta chain) was found once. Its antigen is unidentified. This specimen includes other DNA sequences encoding the same CDR3. Terminally differentiated effector memory CD45RA+ cells were excluded by CCR7 positive selection of CD45RO-negative cells. This entry belongs to a study of shared clonotypes between healthy human individuals. Broader study findings: In a few donors, approximately 5% of naive CD4 clonotypes appeared in common.

V lost 2 bases to trimming and J lost 3 bases, with 11 bases between them. The germline V gene encodes CDR1 SGHTA and CDR2 FQGNSA. The CDR3 runs 14 residues. The material for each subset, its genomic DNA, was split evenly across several immunoSEQ plates. When replicate PCRs were run on sorted subsets, they used around 200 ng DNA, some 30,000 T cell genomes. The protocol was immunoSEQ multiplex PCR, while the TCRdb copy is restricted to in-frame clones and leaves out a portion. The sample carries about 2.1 million clones, 93% recorded once. This sequence was found in a man between 18 and 29 years old in good health. Some clones in this sample may be carry-over from other donors' samples. This chain joins TRBV7-2 and TRBJ2-7; TRBD2 might be the D (6 bases). The sample consisted of naive CD8+ T cells from PBMCs. The CDR3 reads CASSLPAGSYEQYF. The DNA of the CDR3 is TGTGCCAGCAGCTTACCCGCGGGAAGCTACGAGCAGTACTTC.